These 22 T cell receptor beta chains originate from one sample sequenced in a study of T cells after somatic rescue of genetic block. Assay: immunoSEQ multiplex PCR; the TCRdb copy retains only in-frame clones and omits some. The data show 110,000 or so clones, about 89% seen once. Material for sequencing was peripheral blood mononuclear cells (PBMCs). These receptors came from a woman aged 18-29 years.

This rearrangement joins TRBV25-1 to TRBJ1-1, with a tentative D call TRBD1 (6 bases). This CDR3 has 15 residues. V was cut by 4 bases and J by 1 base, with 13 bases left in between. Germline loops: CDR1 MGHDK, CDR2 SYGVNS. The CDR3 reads CASSALTGENTEAFF. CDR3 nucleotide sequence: TGTGCCAGCAGTGCCCTGACAGGTGAGAACACTGAAGCTTTCTTT.

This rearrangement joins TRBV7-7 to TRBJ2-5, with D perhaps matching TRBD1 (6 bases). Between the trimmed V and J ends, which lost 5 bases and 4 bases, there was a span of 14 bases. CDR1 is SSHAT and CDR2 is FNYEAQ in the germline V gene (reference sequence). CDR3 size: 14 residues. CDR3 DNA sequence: TGTGCCAGCAGCCCGGACATAGGGGGAGAGACCCAGTACTTC. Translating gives CASSPDIGGETQYF.

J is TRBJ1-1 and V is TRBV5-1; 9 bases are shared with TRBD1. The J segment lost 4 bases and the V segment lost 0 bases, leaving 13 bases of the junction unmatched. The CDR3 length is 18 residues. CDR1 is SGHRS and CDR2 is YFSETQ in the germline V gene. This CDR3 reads CASSLGRDRDGLGTEAFF. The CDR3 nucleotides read TGCGCCAGCAGCTTGGGGCGGGACAGGGATGGGCTTGGCACTGAAGCTTTCTTT.

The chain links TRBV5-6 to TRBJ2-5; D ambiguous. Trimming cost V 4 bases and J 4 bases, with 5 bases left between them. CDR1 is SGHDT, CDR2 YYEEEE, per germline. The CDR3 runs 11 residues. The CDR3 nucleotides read TGTGCCAGCAGCATCGGAGAGACCCAGTACTTC. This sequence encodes CASSIGETQYF.

CDR3 residues: CASSLLVGPASGANVLTF. In nucleotides, the CDR3 is TGTGCCAGCAGCTTATTGGTGGGTCCCGCCTCTGGGGCCAACGTCCTGACTTTC. The V and J genes are TRBV7-9 and TRBJ2-6; no clear D gene. Trimming removed 2 bases at V and 0 bases at J, with 14 bases between. Germline lookup yields CDR1 SEHNR and CDR2 FQNEAQ (reference sequence). CDR3 length: 18 residues.

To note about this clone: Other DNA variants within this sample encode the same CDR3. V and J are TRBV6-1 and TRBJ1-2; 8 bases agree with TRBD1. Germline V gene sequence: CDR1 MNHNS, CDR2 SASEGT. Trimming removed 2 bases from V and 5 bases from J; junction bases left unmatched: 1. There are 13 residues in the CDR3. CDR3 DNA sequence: TGTGCCAGCAGTGAACGGACAGGGTATGGCTACACCTTC. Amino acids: CASSERTGYGYTF.

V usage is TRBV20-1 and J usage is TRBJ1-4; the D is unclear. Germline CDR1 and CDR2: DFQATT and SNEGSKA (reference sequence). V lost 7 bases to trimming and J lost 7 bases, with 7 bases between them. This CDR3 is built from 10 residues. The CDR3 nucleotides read TGCAGTGTTTTGGGTGAAAAACTGTTTTTT. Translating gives CSVLGEKLFF.

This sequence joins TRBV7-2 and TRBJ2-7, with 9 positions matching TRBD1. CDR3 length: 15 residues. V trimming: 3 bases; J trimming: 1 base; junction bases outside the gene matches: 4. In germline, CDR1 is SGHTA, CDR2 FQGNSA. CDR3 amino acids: CASSLVGQGSYEQYF. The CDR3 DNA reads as TGTGCCAGCAGCTTGGTGGGACAGGGATCCTACGAGCAGTACTTC.

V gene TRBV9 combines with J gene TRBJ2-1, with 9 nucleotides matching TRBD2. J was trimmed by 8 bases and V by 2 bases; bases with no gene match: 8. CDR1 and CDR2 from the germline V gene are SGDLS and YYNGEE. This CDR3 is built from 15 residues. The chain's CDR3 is CASSVSGGVFDEQFF. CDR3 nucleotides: TGTGCCAGCAGCGTTAGCGGGGGTGTATTCGATGAGCAGTTCTTC.

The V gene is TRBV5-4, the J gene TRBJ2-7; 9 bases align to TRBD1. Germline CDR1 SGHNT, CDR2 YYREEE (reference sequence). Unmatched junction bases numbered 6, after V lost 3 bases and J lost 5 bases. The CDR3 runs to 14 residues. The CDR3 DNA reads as TGTGCCAGCAGCTCCGGGACAGGGAGGGACGAGCAGTACTTC. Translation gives CASSSGTGRDEQYF.

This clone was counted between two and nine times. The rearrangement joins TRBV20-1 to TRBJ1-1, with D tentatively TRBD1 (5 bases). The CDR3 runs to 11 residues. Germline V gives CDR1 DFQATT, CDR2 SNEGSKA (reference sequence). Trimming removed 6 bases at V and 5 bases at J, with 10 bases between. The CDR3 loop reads CSAGRGTEAFF. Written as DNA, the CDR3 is TGCAGTGCGGGACGGGGAACTGAAGCTTTCTTT.

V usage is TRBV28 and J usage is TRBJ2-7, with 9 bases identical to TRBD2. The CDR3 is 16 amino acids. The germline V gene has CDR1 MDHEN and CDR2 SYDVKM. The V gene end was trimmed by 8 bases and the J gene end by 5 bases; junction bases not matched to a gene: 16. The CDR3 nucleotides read TGTGCCAGCGCCTTGGGCGGGGGGGCCGGAATAAACGAGCAGTACTTC. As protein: CASALGGGAGINEQYF.

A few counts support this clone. The CDR3 DNA reads as TGTGCCAGCAGCCGACAGGGATACGAGCAGTACTTC. Amino acid sequence: CASSRQGYEQYF. The chain employs TRBV11-2 and TRBJ2-7; TRBD1 agrees at 7 bases. Germline lookup yields CDR1 SGHAT and CDR2 FQNNGV. The CDR3 sequence is 12 residues long. V dropped 5 bases and J dropped 4; count of bases not matched to a gene: 2.

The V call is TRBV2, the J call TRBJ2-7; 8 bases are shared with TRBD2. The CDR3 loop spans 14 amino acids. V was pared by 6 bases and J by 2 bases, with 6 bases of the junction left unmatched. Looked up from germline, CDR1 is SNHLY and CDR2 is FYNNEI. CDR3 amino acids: CASRHPGGAYEQYF. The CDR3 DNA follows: TGTGCCAGCAGGCATCCCGGGGGGGCCTACGAGCAGTACTTC.

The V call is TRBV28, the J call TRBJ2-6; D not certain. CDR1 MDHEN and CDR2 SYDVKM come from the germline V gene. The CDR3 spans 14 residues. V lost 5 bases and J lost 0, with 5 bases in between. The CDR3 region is CASSTHSGANVLTF. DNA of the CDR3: TGTGCCAGCAGTACTCACTCTGGGGCCAACGTCCTGACTTTC. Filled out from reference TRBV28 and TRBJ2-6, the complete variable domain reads DVKVTQSSRYLVKRTGEKVFLECVQDMDHENMFWYRQDPGLGLRLIYFSYDVKMKEKGDIPEGYSVSREKKERFSLILESASTNQTSMYLCASSTHSGANVLTFGAGSRLTVL.

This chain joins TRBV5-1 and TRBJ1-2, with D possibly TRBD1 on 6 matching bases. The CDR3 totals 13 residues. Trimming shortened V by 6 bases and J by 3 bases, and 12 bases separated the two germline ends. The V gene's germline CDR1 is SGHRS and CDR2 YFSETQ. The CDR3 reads CASTTGADYGYTF. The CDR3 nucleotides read TGCGCCAGCACTACGGGGGCAGACTATGGCTACACCTTC.

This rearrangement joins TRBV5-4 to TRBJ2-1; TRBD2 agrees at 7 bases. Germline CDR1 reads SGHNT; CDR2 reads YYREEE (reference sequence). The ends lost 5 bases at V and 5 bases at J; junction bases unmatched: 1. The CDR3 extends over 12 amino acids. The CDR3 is CASRSGDNEQFF. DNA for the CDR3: TGTGCCAGCAGAAGCGGGGACAATGAGCAGTTCTTC.

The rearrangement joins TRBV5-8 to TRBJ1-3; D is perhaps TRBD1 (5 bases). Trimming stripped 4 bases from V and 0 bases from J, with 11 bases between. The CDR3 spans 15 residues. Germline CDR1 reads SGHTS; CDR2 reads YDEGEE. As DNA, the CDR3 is TGTGCCAGCAGCCTGGGGGGGATCTCTGGAAACACCATATATTTT. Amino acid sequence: CASSLGGISGNTIYF.

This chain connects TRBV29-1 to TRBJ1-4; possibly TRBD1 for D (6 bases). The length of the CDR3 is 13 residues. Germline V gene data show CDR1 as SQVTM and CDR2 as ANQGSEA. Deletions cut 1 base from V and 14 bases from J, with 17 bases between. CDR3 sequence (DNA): TGCAGCGTTGAAGGGGTTAGAGGGGGACCGCTGTTTTTT. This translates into CSVEGVRGGPLFF.

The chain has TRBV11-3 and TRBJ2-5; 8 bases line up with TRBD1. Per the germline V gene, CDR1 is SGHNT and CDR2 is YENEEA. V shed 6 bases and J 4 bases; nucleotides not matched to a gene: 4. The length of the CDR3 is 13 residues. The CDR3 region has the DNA TGTGCCAGCAGTTCAGGACAGGGAGAGACCCAGTACTTC. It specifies CASSSGQGETQYF.

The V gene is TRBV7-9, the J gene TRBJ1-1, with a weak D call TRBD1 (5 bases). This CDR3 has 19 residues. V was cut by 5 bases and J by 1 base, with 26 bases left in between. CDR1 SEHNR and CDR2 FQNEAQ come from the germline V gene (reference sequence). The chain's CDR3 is CASSALGWWQDNWNTEAFF. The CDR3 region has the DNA TGTGCCAGCAGCGCCCTAGGATGGTGGCAGGACAACTGGAACACTGAAGCTTTCTTT.

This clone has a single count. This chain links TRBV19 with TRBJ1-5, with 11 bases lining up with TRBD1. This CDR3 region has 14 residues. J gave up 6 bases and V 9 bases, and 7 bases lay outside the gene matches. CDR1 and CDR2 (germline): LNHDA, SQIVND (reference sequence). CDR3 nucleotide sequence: TGTGCCAGCATGGGACAGGGGGACTCTCAGCCCCAGCATTTT. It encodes CASMGQGDSQPQHF.